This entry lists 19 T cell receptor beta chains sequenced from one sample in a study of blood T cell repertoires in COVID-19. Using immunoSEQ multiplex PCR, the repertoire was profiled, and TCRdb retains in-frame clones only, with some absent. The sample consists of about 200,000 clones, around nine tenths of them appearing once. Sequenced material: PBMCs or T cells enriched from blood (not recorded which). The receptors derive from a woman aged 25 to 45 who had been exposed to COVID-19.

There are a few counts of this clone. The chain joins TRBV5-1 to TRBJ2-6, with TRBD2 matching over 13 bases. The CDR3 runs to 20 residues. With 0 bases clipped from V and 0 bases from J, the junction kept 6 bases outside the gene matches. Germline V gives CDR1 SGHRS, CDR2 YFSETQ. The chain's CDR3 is CASSLETSGGPSSGANVLTF. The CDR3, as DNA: TGCGCCAGCAGCTTGGAGACTAGCGGGGGGCCTAGCTCTGGGGCCAACGTCCTGACTTTC.

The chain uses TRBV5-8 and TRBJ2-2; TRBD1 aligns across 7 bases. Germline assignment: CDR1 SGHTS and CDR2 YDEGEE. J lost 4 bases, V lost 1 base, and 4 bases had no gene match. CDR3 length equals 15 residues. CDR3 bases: TGTGCCAGCAGCTTGTTAGGGGGCAGCACCGGGGAGCTGTTTTTT. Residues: CASSLLGGSTGELFF.

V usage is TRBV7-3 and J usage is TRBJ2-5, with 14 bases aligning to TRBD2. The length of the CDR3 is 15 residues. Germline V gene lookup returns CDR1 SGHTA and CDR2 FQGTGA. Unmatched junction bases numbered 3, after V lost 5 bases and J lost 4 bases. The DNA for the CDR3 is TGTGCCAGCAGCCCCGGACTAGCGGGGGGAGAGACCCAGTACTTC. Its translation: CASSPGLAGGETQYF.

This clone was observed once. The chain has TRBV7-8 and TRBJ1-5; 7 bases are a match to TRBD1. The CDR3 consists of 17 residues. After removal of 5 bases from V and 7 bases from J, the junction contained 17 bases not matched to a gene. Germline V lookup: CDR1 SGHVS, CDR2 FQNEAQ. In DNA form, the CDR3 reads TGTGCCAGCAGCACAAACGAGAACAGGGGCGCCAGGCAGCCCCAGCATTTT. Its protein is CASSTNENRGARQPQHF.

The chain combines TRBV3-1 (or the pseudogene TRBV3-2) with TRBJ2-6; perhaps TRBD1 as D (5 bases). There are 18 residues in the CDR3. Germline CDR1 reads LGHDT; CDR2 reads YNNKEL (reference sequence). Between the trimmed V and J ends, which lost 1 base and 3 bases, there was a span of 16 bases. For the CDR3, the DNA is TGTGCCAGCAGCCAAGGAGTACAGGTCCCTGGTGGGGCCAACGTCCTGACTTTC. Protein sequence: CASSQGVQVPGGANVLTF.

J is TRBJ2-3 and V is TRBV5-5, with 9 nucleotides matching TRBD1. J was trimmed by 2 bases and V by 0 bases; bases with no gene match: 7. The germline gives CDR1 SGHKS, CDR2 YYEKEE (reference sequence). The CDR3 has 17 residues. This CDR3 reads CASSLGGQGGITDTQYF. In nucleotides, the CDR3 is TGTGCCAGCAGCTTGGGGGGACAGGGAGGCATCACAGATACGCAGTATTTT.

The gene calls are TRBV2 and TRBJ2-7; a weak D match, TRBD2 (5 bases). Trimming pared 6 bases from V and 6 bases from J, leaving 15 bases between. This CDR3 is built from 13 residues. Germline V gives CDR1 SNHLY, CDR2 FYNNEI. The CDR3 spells CASRPGVGSEQYF. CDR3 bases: TGTGCCAGCAGACCCGGGGTGGGATCCGAGCAGTACTTC.

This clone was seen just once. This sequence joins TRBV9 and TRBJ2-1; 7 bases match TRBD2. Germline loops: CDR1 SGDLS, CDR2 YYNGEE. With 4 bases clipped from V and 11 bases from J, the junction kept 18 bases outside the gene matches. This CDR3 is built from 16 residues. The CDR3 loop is CASSNNPRASGRQQFF. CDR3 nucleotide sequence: TGTGCCAGCAGCAACAATCCCCGGGCTAGCGGTAGGCAGCAGTTCTTC.

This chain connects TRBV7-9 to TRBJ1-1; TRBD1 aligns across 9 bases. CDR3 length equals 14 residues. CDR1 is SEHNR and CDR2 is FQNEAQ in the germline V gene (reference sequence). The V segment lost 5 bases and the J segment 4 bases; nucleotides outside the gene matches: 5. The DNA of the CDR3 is TGTGCCAGCAGCCGACAGGGGGTGGGCACTGAAGCTTTCTTT. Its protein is CASSRQGVGTEAFF.

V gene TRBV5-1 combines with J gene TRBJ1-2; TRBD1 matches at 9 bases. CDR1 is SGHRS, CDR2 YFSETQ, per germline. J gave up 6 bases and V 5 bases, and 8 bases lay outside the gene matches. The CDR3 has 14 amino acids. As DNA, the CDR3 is TGCGCCAGCAGATCGGGACAGGGACTGAATGGCTACACCTTC. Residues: CASRSGQGLNGYTF.

The CDR3 spells CASSARGTPLHF. The CDR3 nucleotides are TGTGCCAGCAGCGCCCGGGGGACACCCCTCCACTTT. The chain joins TRBV9 to TRBJ1-6, with TRBD1 as a possible D gene (5 bases). Germline loops: CDR1 SGDLS, CDR2 YYNGEE. The CDR3 is 12 amino acids. Trimming removed 3 bases at V and 11 bases at J, with 9 bases between.

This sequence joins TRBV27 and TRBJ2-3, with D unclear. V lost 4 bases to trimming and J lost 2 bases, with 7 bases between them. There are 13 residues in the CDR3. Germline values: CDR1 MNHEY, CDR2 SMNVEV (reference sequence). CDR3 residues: CASSYSNTDTQYF. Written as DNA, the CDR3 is TGTGCCAGCAGTTACTCTAACACAGATACGCAGTATTTT.

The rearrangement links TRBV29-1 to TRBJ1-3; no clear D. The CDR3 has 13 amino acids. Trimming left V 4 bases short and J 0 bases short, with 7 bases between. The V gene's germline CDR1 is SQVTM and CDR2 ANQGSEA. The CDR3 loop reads CSVGSNSGNTIYF. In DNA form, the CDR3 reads TGCAGCGTTGGAAGCAACTCTGGAAACACCATATATTTT.

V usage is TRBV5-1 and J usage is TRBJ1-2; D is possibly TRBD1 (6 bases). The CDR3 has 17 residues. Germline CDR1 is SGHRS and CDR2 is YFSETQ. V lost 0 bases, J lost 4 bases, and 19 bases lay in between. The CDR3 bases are TGCGCCAGCAGCTTGGGATCAGGGGAGGGGGGCCTCTATGGCTACACCTTC. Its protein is CASSLGSGEGGLYGYTF.

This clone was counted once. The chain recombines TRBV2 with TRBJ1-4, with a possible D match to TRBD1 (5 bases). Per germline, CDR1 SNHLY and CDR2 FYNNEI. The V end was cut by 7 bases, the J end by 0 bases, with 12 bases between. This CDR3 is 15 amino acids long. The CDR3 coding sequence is TGTGCCAGCAAACAGGTAGTTTCAACTAATGAAAAACTGTTTTTT. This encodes CASKQVVSTNEKLFF.

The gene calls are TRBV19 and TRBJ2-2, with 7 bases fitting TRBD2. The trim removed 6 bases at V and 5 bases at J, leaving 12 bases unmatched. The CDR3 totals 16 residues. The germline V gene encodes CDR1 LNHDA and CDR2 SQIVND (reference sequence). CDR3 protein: CASSFTFWEGTGELFF. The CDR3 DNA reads TGTGCCAGTAGCTTCACATTCTGGGAGGGGACCGGGGAGCTGTTTTTT.

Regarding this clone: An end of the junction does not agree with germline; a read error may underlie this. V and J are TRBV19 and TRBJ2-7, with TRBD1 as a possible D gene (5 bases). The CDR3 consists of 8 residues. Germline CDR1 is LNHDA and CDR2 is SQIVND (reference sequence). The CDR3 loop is CASRTRDF. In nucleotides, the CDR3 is TGTGCCAGTAGGACCAGGGACTTC.

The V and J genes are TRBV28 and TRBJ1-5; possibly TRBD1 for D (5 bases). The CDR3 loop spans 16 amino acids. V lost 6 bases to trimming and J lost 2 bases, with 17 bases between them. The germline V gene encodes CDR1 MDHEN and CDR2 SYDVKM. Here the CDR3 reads CASSPGGGIRNQPQHF. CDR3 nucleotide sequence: TGTGCCAGCAGCCCCGGGGGGGGTATTCGCAATCAGCCCCAGCATTTT.

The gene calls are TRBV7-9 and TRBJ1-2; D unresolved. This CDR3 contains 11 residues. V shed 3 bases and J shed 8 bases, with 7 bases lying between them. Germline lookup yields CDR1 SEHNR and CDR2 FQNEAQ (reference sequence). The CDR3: CASSFTGGYTF. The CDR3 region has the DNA TGTGCCAGCAGCTTCACGGGGGGCTACACCTTC. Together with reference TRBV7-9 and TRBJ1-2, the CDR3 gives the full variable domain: DTGVSQNPRHKITKRGQNVTFRCDPISEHNRLYWYRQTLGQGPEFLTYFQNEAQLEKSRLLSDRFSAERPKGSFSTLEIQRTEQGDSAMYLCASSFTGGYTFGSGTRLTVV.